The rows below give T cell receptor beta chains drawn from one sample of a study of regulatory T cells in long-lasting Graves disease. In TCRdb, the multiplex PCR reads were re-called with MiXCR into one record per CDR3 protein. Of around 460,000 distinct CDR3 sequences listed, roughly 15% are singletons. These data were also reused for a study on T cells in Graves' hyperthyroidism and ophthalmopathy.

The sequencing used peripheral blood mononuclear cells (PBMCs), collected at new diagnosis, from a patient treated with antithyroid drugs. The origin of the receptors is a woman aged 45 to 65 with Graves disease. The CDR3 runs from the conserved cysteine through the conserved F or W. D genes are given only for firm matches. Rows may omit the clone size; those that give it use once, few, many or a size class.

j_call,d_call,v_call,clone_size,cdr3_nt,cdr3_aa
TRBJ1-1,.,TRBV6-1,few,TGTGCCAGCCAAGACTACACTGAAGCTTTCTTT,CASQDYTEAFF
TRBJ2-3,.,TRBV7-2,many,TGTGCCAGCAGCTCTATAAGTGGGGGCCATACGCAGTATTTT,CASSSISGGHTQYF
TRBJ2-7,TRBD2,TRBV3-1,few,TGTGCCAGCAGCCAAAAGGGGCTCGCGGGAGGCTCCAGGGGCGAGCAGTACTTC,CASSQKGLAGGSRGEQYF
TRBJ1-1,.,TRBV7-2,.,TGTGCCAGCAGCTTAACGGGGGGATATTACACTGAAGCTTTCTTT,CASSLTGGYYTEAFF
TRBJ1-6,TRBD1,TRBV7-9,many,TGTGCCAGCAGCTCTCCCGGGACAGGAATTTATTCACCCCTCCACTTT,CASSSPGTGIYSPLHF
TRBJ2-4,.,TRBV2,many,TGTGCCACCGGGACAGCCAAAAACATTCAGTACTTC,CATGTAKNIQYF
TRBJ1-1,.,TRBV2,.,TGTGCCAGCAGTGAAGGCCGGCAAGTCGCTGAAGCTTTCTTT,CASSEGRQVAEAFF
TRBJ1-1,.,TRBV19,many,TGTGCCAGTAAGGATTCACGGAACACTGAAGCTTTCTTT,CASKDSRNTEAFF
TRBJ2-7,TRBD1,TRBV2,many,TGTGCCAGCAGTAACCGGGACAGCTACGAGCAGTACTTC,CASSNRDSYEQYF
TRBJ2-3,TRBD1,TRBV5-5,many,TGTGCCAGCAGCTCGCTGGGACAGGGAACAGATACGCAGTATTTT,CASSSLGQGTDTQYF
TRBJ1-4,TRBD1,TRBV30,few,TGTGCCTGGAGTTTGGACAGGGGGCTTGCTGAAAAACTGTTTTTT,CAWSLDRGLAEKLFF
TRBJ2-5,TRBD1,TRBV28,.,TGTGCCAGCAGTTTTCTCTCCGGACAGGGGATAAAGACCCAGTACTTC,CASSFLSGQGIKTQYF
TRBJ1-1,.,TRBV2,many,TGTGCCAGCAGTGAAGCGCTTCTGGTTCTTGAAGCTTTCTTT,CASSEALLVLEAFF
TRBJ2-1,.,TRBV28,many,TGTGCCAGCAGTTTGGTACAGTACAATGAGCAGTTCTTC,CASSLVQYNEQFF
TRBJ1-2,.,TRBV28,many,TGTGCCAGCCAGTTAGGACAGCTGACCTATGGCTACACCTTC,CASQLGQLTYGYTF
TRBJ1-5,TRBD1,TRBV6-1,many,TGTGCCAGCAGTGCGACAGGGTATAGCAATCAGCCCCAGCATTTT,CASSATGYSNQPQHF
TRBJ1-2,TRBD1,TRBV4-1,few,TGCGCCAGCAGCGAGGGGGGTTTAGGGACAGGGTCAACTTACTATGGCTACACCTTC,CASSEGGLGTGSTYYGYTF
TRBJ1-2,.,TRBV20-1,.,TGCAGTGCTCTCACAACCGGTGCGCCGGGGGGCGGCTACACCTTC,CSALTTGAPGGGYTF
TRBJ2-5,.,TRBV20-1,many,TGCAGTGCTAGAATGGGCTTCGCAGTTGAGACCCAGTACTTC,CSARMGFAVETQYF
TRBJ2-7,TRBD2,TRBV7-6,many,TGTGCCAGCAGCCTAAGGACTAGCATCCCCTACGAGCAGTACTTC,CASSLRTSIPYEQYF
TRBJ2-1,TRBD2,TRBV12-5,few,TGTGCTAGTGCCCTGGGACTAGCGGGGAACAATGAGCAGTTCTTC,CASALGLAGNNEQFF
TRBJ2-1,.,TRBV7-6,.,TGTGCCAGCAGCCCCTCGGGCGGGCCCATATCCTACAATGAGCAGTTCTTC,CASSPSGGPISYNEQFF
TRBJ1-2,.,TRBV2,few,TGTGCCAGCAGTGAGGGGGGGGACGGCTACACCTTC,CASSEGGDGYTF
TRBJ2-7,TRBD1,TRBV10-3,many,TGTGCCATCAGGGACAGGAGGAGCTCCTACGAGCAGTACTTC,CAIRDRRSSYEQYF
TRBJ2-7,TRBD1,TRBV28,many,TGTGCCAGCAGTCCCTGGACAGGGGACGAAACCTACGAGCAGTACTTC,CASSPWTGDETYEQYF
TRBJ2-3,TRBD2,TRBV24-1,.,TGTGCCACCAGTGATTTTCTAGCGGGAGCCGGGGATACGCAGTATTTT,CATSDFLAGAGDTQYF
TRBJ2-5,.,TRBV6-1,many,TGTGCCACTACAAGCTCGTTAGCCCAAGAGACCCAGTACTTC,CATTSSLAQETQYF
TRBJ2-2,.,TRBV12-3/TRBV12-4,many,TGTGCCAGCAGTACCTCCGGGGCCAGGACCGGGGAGCTGTTTTTT,CASSTSGARTGELFF
TRBJ2-1,.,TRBV6-9,few,TGTGCCAGCAGTTATACGGGTTCCTACAATGAGCAGCTCTTC,CASSYTGSYNEQLF
TRBJ1-1,TRBD1,TRBV18,many,TGTGCCAGCTCACCGGACAGGGTGGCGGAAGCTTTCTTT,CASSPDRVAEAFF
TRBJ2-2,TRBD2,TRBV13,few,TGTGCCAGCAGCTTTCAGTTAGCGGGAGGGCCGAGGAGCACCGGGGAGCTGTTTTTT,CASSFQLAGGPRSTGELFF
TRBJ2-7,TRBD2,TRBV4-2,few,TGTGCCAGCAGCCAAGTTCAAGCGGGACTAGCGGGAGGTGGGTACGAGCAGTACTTC,CASSQVQAGLAGGGYEQYF
TRBJ2-2,TRBD2,TRBV6-1,few,TGTGCCAGCAGTGCCGGGACTATCGGGGAGCTGTTTTTT,CASSAGTIGELFF
TRBJ2-7,.,TRBV5-6,few,TGTGCCAGCAGCTCCTATTGGAGAAACTCTTACGAGCAGTACTTC,CASSSYWRNSYEQYF
TRBJ2-1,.,TRBV3-1,many,TGTGCCAGCAGCCAAGATATCCTAGCGAGGAATGAGCAGTTCTTC,CASSQDILARNEQFF
TRBJ2-3,.,TRBV2,many,TGTGCCAGCAGTGACCGGGACTGGACAGATACGCAGTATTTT,CASSDRDWTDTQYF
TRBJ2-1,.,TRBV11-1,many,TGTGCCAGCAGCTTCGGGGGACCCTACAATGAGCAGTTCTTC,CASSFGGPYNEQFF
TRBJ2-7,.,TRBV2,.,TGTGCCAGCAGTGCCCGGGGCTCCTACGAGCAGCACTTC,CASSARGSYEQHF
TRBJ2-7,.,TRBV7-9,.,TGTGCCAGCAGCCCCCCCGTCTCAGGCTACGAGCAGTACTTC,CASSPPVSGYEQYF
TRBJ1-5,TRBD1,TRBV28,few,TGTGCCAGCAGTTTTGGGCGGGACAGGGGTTATCAGCCCCAGCATTTT,CASSFGRDRGYQPQHF
TRBJ1-4,.,TRBV11-2,.,TGTGCCAGCAGCTTAGAAAACAGTAGGGAAAAACTGTTTTTT,CASSLENSREKLFF
TRBJ2-3,.,TRBV27,many,TGTGCCAGCAGTTCCCCCGCCGATTGGGCAGATACGCAGTATTTT,CASSSPADWADTQYF
TRBJ2-1,.,TRBV7-8,many,TGTGCCAGCAGCGCCAGTTGGCTGGCCTACAATGAGCAGTTCTTC,CASSASWLAYNEQFF
TRBJ2-7,TRBD2,TRBV5-1,many,TGCGCCAGCAGCTTTTTAGCGGGAGGTCCATCCTACGAGCAGTACTTC,CASSFLAGGPSYEQYF
TRBJ2-7,.,TRBV2,many,TGTGCCAGCAGTGATGCGGACGCGAGCTCCTACGAGCAGTACTTC,CASSDADASSYEQYF
TRBJ1-5,.,TRBV3-1,many,TGTGCCAGCAGCCAAAGACCGAGCGAGAGCAATCAGCCCCAGCATTTT,CASSQRPSESNQPQHF
TRBJ2-7,.,TRBV19,.,TGTGCCAGTAGTCCACCGGGATCCCGAGCCTACGAGCAGTACTTC,CASSPPGSRAYEQYF
TRBJ1-5,.,TRBV19,.,TGTGCCAGTAGTCCACATTATCAGCCCCAGCATTTT,CASSPHYQPQHF
TRBJ2-5,.,TRBV28,few,TGTGCCAGCAGTATTTGGGACAGCGTGGGGGGGGAGACCCAGTACTTC,CASSIWDSVGGETQYF
TRBJ2-3,.,TRBV9,.,TGTGCCAGCAGCGCTCGAACTAGCACAGATACGCAGTATTTT,CASSARTSTDTQYF
TRBJ2-7,TRBD2,TRBV28,many,TGTGCCAGCGAAGACCGTAGCGGGAGGCTCTACGAGCAGTACTTC,CASEDRSGRLYEQYF
TRBJ1-1,.,TRBV29-1,few,TGCAGCGTTAGGGGGGACCAGAACACTGAAGCTTTCTTT,CSVRGDQNTEAFF
TRBJ2-7,.,TRBV11-2,many,TGTGCCAGCAGCTTCAGCGTGGCCTACGAGCAGTACTTC,CASSFSVAYEQYF
TRBJ2-1,.,TRBV18,.,TGTGCCAGCTCACCACGTTCTAAAATGGATGAGCAGTTCTTC,CASSPRSKMDEQFF